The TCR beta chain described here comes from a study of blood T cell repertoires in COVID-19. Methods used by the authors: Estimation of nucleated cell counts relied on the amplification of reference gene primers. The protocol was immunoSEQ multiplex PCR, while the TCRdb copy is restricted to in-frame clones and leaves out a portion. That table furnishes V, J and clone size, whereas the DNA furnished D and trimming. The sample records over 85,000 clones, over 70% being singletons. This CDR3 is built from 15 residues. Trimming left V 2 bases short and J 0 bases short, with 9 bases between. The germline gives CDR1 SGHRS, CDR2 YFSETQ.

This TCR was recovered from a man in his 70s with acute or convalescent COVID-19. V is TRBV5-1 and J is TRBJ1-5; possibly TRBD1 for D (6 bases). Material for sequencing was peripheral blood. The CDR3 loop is CASSLGGDSNQPQHF. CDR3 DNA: TGCGCCAGCAGCTTAGGGGGGGATAGCAATCAGCCCCAGCATTTT.